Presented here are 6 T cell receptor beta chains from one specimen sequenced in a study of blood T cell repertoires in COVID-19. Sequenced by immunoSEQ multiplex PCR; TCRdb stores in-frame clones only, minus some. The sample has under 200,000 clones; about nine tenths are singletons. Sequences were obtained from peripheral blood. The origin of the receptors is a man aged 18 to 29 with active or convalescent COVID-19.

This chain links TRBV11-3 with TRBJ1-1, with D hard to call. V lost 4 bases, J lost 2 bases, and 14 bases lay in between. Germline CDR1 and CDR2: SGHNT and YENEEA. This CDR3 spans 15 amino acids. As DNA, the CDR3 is TGTGCCAGCAGCTCCCAGGCCAACCGAAACACTGAAGCTTTCTTT. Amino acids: CASSSQANRNTEAFF.

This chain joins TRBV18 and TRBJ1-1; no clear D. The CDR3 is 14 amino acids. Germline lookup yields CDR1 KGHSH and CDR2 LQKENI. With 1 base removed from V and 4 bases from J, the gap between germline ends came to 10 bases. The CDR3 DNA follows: TGTGCCAGCTCACCACGAGGTGTGGGCACTGAAGCTTTCTTT. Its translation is CASSPRGVGTEAFF.

Here the CDR3 DNA reads TGTGCCAGCAGCGAAACTAGCGTTCCGAACACCGGGGAGCTGTTTTTT. Translation gives CASSETSVPNTGELFF. The chain joins TRBV2 to TRBJ2-2, with 7 bases identical to TRBD2. This CDR3 has 16 residues. V gave up 6 bases and J gave up 0 bases; unmatched junction bases: 7. Germline CDR1 is SNHLY and CDR2 is FYNNEI.

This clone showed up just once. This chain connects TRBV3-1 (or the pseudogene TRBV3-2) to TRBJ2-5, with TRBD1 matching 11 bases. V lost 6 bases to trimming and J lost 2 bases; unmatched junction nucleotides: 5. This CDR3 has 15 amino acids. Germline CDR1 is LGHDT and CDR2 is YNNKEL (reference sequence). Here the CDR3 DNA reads TGTGCCAGCAGTCGGGACAGGGGGATTCAAGAGACCCAGTACTTC. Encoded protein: CASSRDRGIQETQYF.

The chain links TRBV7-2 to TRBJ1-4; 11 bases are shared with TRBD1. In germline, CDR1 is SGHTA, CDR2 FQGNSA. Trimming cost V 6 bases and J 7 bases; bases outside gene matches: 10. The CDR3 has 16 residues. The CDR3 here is CASRPGTGGWSEKLFF. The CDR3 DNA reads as TGTGCCAGCAGACCCGGGACAGGGGGATGGAGTGAAAAACTGTTTTTT.

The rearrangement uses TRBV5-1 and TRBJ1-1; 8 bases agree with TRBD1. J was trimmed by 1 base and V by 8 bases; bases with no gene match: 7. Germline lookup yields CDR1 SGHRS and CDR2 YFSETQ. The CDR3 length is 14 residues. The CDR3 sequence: CASTITGGNTEAFF. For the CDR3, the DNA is TGCGCCAGTACAATCACAGGGGGGAACACTGAAGCTTTCTTT.